This passage covers 5 T cell receptor beta chains from one sample sequenced in a study of blood T cell repertoires in COVID-19. Profiling relied on immunoSEQ multiplex PCR, and the TCRdb table lists in-frame clones only, not all of them. Altogether around 700,000 clones are present, approximately 90% being singletons, with the ten largest covering roughly 0.25%. Input material: peripheral blood. These receptors came from a young woman with acute or convalescent COVID-19.

The chain joins TRBV12-3 or TRBV12-4 to TRBJ1-2; TRBD1 matches 7 bases. The V gene end was trimmed by 9 bases and the J gene end by 2 bases; junction bases not matched to a gene: 6. The CDR3 length is 13 residues. CDR3 DNA: TGTGCCAGTGCGACAGGGTCCAACTATGGCTACACCTTC. It is translated as CASATGSNYGYTF.

In this sample, this clone turned up once. The gene calls are TRBV9 and TRBJ2-2; weak D call: TRBD1 (6 bases). Looked up from germline, CDR1 is SGDLS and CDR2 is YYNGEE. CDR3 length equals 16 residues. Trimming stripped 0 bases from V and 6 bases from J, with 15 bases between. This chain's CDR3 is CASSVAGADGPGELFF. DNA of the CDR3: TGTGCCAGCAGCGTAGCAGGGGCCGACGGTCCCGGGGAGCTGTTTTTT.

The CDR3 bases are TGCGCCAGCAGCGACCGCGGGACTACTCGCAATGAGCAGTTCTTC. It yields the protein CASSDRGTTRNEQFF. The chain uses TRBV5-1 and TRBJ2-1; 7 bases agree with TRBD2. The V and J ends lost 4 bases and 6 bases, in that order; junction bases with no gene match: 10. The CDR3 runs 15 residues. The germline CDR1 and CDR2 sequences are SGHRS and YFSETQ.

The chain carries TRBV15 and TRBJ2-7; tentatively, D is TRBD2 (7 bases). CDR1 and CDR2 from the germline V gene are LNHNV and YYDKDF (reference sequence). This CDR3 is built from 16 residues. V lost 1 base, J lost 0 bases, and 13 bases lay in between. CDR3 DNA: TGTGCCACCAGCAGAGGAGGGGGGGTGCTCTCCTACGAGCAGTACTTC. It specifies CATSRGGGVLSYEQYF.

CDR3 DNA sequence: TGCGCCAGCAGGGGACTAGCGGGGAGCTCCTACGAGCAGTACTTC. Amino acid sequence: CASRGLAGSSYEQYF. The rearrangement links TRBV10-2 to TRBJ2-7; 13 nucleotides align to TRBD2. This CDR3 is 15 amino acids long. V shed 6 bases and J 0 bases; nucleotides not matched to a gene: 2. Germline CDR1 WSHSY, CDR2 SAAADI.